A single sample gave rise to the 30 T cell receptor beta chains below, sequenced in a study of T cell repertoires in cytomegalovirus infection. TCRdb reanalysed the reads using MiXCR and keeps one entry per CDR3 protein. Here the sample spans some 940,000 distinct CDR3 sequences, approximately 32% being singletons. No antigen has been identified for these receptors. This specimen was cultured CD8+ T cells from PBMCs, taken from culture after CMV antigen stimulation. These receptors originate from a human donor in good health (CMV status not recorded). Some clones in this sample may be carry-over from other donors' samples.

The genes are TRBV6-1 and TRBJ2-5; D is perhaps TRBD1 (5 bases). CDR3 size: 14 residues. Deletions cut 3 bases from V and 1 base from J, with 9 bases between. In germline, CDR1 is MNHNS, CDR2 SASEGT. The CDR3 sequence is CASSDGHIQETQYF. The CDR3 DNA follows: TGTGCCAGCAGTGACGGACACATCCAAGAGACCCAGTACTTC.

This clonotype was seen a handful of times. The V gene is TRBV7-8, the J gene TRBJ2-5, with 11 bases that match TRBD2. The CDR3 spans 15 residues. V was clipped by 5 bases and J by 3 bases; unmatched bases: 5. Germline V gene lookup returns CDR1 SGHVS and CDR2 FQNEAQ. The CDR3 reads CASSLTSGGKETQYF. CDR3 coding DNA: TGTGCCAGCAGCCTAACTAGCGGGGGCAAAGAGACCCAGTACTTC. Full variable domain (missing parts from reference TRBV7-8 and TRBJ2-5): GAGVSQSPRYKVAKRGQDVALRCDPISGHVSLFWYQQALGQGPEFLTYFQNEAQLDKSGLPSDRFFAERPEGSVSTLKIQRTQQEDSAVYLCASSLTSGGKETQYFGPGTRLLVL.

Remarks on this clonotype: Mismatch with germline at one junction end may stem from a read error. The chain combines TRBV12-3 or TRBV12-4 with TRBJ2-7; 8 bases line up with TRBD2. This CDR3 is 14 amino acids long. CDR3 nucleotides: TGTACCAGCAACTTAGCGGGGCCGATCTACGAGCAGTACTTC. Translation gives CTSNLAGPIYEQYF.

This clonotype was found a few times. CDR3 sequence: CASSSGGNSYEQYV. The CDR3, as DNA: TGTGCCAGCAGTTCGGGGGGTAATTCGTACGAGCAGTACGTC. The rearrangement joins TRBV28 to TRBJ2-7; 7 nucleotides match TRBD2. The V gene's germline CDR1 is MDHEN and CDR2 SYDVKM. The V segment lost 4 bases and the J segment 4 bases; nucleotides outside the gene matches: 7. CDR3 length: 14 amino acids.

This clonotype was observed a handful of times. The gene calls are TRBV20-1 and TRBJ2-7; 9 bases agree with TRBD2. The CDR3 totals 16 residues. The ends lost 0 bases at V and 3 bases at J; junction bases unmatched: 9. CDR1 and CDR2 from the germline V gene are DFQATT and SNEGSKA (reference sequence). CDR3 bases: TGCAGTGCTAGAGATCCCAGCGGGGGGAGGATCTACGAGCAGTACTTC. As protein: CSARDPSGGRIYEQYF.

The CDR3 protein is CASSSWMNTEAFF. CDR3 sequence (DNA): TGTGCCAGCAGCTCCTGGATGAACACTGAAGCTTTCTTT. This chain links TRBV5-5 with TRBJ1-1; D uncertain. Germline CDR1 is SGHKS and CDR2 is YYEKEE (reference sequence). The CDR3 loop spans 13 amino acids. The V gene lost 3 bases and the J gene lost 0 bases, with 6 bases spanning the gap.

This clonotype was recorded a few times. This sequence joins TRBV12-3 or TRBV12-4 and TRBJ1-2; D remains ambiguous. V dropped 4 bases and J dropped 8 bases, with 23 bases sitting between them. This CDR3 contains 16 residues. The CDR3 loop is CASSSPSLDGPEGYTF. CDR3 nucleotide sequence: TGTGCCAGCAGTTCTCCATCCCTGGACGGGCCCGAGGGCTACACCTTC.

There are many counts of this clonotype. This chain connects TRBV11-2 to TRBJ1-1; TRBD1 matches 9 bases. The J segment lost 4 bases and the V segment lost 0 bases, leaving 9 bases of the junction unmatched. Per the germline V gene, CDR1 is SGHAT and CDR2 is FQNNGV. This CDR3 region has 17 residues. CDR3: CASSLDGDRDFSTEAFF. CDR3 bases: TGTGCCAGCAGCTTAGATGGGGACAGGGATTTTTCCACTGAAGCTTTCTTT.

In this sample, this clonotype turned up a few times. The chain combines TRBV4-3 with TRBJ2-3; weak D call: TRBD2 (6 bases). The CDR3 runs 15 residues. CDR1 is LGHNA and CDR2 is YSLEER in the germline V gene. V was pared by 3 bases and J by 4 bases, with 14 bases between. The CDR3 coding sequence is TGCGCCAGCAGCCAGGGGGGAGGATTCGCAGATACGCAGTATTTT. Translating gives CASSQGGGFADTQYF.

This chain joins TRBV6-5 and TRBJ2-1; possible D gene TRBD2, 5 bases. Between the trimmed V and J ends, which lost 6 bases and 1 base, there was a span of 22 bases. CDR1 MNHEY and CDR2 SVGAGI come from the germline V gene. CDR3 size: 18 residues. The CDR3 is CASSLEQRFPGSYNEQFF. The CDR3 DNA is TGTGCCAGCAGCCTTGAACAGCGTTTCCCGGGGTCCTACAATGAGCAGTTCTTC.

CDR3 coding DNA: TGTGCCAGCAGCCCAGGGAGTCCGTCCGTCTATGGCTACACCTTC. Amino acid sequence: CASSPGSPSVYGYTF. J is TRBJ1-2 and V is TRBV12-3 or TRBV12-4, with D maybe TRBD1 (5 bases). The V and J ends lost 6 bases and 4 bases respectively, with 18 bases between them. CDR3 length equals 15 residues.

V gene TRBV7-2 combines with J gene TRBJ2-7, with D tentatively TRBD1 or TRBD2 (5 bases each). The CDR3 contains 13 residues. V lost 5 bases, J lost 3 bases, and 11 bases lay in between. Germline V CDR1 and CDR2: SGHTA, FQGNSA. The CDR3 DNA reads TGTGCCAGCAGCCTAGGGACCTTCTACGAGCAGTACGTC. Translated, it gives CASSLGTFYEQYV.

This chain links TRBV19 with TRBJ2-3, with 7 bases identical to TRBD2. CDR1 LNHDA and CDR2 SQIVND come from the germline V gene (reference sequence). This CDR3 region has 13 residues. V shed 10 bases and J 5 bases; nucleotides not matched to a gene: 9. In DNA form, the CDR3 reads TGTGCCATCAAAGCGGGGCTGGGAGATACGCAGTATTTT. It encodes CAIKAGLGDTQYF. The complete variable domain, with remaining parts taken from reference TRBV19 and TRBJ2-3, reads DGGITQSPKYLFRKEGQNVTLSCEQNLNHDAMYWYRQDPGQGLRLIYYSQIVNDFQKGDIAEGYSVSREKKESFPLTVTSAQKNPTAFYLCAIKAGLGDTQYFGPGTRLTVL.

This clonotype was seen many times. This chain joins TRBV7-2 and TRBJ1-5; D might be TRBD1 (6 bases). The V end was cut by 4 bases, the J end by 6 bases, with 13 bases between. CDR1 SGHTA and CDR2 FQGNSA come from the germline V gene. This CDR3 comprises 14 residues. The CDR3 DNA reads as TGTGCCAGCAGCTGGGAACAGGGAGGTCAGCCCCAGCATTTT. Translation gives CASSWEQGGQPQHF.

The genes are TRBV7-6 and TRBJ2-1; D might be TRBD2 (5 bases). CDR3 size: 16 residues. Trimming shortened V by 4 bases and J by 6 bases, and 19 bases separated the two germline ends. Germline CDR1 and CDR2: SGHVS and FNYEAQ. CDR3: CASSSLRAEEGNEQFF. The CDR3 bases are TGTGCCAGCAGCTCACTGCGGGCAGAGGAAGGCAATGAGCAGTTCTTC.

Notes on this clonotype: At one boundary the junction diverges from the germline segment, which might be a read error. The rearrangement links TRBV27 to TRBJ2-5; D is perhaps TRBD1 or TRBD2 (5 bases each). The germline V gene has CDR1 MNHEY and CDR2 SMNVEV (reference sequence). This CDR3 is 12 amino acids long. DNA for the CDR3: TGTGCCAGCAGTCTAATAGGGGAGACCCGGTACTTC. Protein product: CASSLIGETRYF.

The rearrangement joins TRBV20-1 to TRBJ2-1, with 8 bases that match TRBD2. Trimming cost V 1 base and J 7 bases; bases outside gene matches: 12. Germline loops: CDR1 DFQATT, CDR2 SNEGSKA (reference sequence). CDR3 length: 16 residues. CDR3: CSARVAGGPLVNEQFF. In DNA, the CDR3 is TGCAGTGCTAGAGTTGCGGGGGGCCCCCTCGTAAATGAGCAGTTCTTC.

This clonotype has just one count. CDR3 nucleotide sequence: TGCAGTGCTAGAGGGGAGACTAGTATCTACGAGCAGTACTTC. Amino acid sequence: CSARGETSIYEQYF. V is TRBV20-1 and J is TRBJ2-7; D is perhaps TRBD2 (6 bases). The germline CDR1 and CDR2 sequences are DFQATT and SNEGSKA (reference sequence). The ends were cut back, 1 base at V and 3 bases at J, with 13 bases in the middle. The CDR3 length is 14 residues.

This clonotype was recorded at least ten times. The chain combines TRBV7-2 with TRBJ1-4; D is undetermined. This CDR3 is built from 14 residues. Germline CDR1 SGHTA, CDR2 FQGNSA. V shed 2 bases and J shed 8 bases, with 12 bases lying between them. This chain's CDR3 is CASSLPELGEKLFF. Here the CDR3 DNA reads TGTGCCAGCAGCTTACCAGAACTTGGGGAAAAACTGTTTTTT. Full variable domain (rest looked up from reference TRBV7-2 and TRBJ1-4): GAGVSQSPSNKVTEKGKDVELRCDPISGHTALYWYRQSLGQGLEFLIYFQGNSAPDKSGLPSDRFSAERTGGSVSTLTIQRTQQEDSAVYLCASSLPELGEKLFFGSGTQLSVL.

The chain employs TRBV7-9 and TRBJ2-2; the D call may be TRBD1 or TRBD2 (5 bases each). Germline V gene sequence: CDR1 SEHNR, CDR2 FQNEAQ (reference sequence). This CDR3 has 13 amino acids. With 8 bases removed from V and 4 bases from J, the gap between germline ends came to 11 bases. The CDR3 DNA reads TGTGCCAGCGTCGGTGGGGGCACCGGGGAGCTGTTTTTT. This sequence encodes CASVGGGTGELFF.

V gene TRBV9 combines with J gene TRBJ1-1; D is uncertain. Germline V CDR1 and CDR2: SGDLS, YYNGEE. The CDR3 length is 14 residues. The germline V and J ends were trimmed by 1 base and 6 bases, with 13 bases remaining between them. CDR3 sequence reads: CASSVNGPTAEAFF. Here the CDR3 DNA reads TGTGCCAGCAGCGTAAACGGACCCACGGCTGAAGCTTTCTTT.

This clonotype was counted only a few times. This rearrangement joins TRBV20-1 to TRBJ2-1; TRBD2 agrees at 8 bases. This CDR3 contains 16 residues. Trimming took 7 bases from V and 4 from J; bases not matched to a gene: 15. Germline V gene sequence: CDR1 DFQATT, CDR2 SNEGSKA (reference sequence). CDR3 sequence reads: CSGDTLGGGPYNEQFF. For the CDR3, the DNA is TGCAGTGGAGATACCCTCGGCGGGGGGCCTTACAATGAGCAGTTCTTC.

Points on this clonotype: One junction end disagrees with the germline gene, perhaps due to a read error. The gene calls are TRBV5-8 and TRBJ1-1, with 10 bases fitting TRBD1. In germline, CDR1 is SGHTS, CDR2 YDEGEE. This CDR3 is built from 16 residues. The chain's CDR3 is CASSSLGTGVNTKAFF. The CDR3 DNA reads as TGTGCCAGCAGCTCCCTGGGGACAGGGGTGAACACTAAAGCTTTCTTT.

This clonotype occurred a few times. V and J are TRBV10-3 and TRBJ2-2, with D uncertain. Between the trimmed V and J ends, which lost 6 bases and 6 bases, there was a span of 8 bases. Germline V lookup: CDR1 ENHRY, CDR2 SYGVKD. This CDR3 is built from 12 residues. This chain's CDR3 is CAIRGASGELFF. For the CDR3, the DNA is TGTGCCATCAGGGGCGCGTCCGGGGAGCTGTTTTTT.

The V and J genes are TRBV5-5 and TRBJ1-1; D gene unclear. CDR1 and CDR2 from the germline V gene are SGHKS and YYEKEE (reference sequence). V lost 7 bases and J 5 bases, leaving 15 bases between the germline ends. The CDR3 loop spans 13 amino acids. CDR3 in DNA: TGTGCCAGCGGTATCCCCCTCGTGACTGAAGCTTTCTTT. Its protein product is CASGIPLVTEAFF. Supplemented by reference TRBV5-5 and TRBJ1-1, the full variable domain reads DAGVTQSPTHLIKTRGQQVTLRCSPISGHKSVSWYQQVLGQGPQFIFQYYEKEERGRGNFPDRFSARQFPNYSSELNVNALLLGDSALYLCASGIPLVTEAFFGQGTRLTVV.

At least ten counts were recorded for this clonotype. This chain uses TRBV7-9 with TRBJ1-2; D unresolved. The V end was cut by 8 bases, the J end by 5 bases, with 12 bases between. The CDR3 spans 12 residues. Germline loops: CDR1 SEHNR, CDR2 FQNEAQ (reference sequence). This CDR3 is CASSGGFYGYTF. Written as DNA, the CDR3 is TGTGCCAGCTCGGGAGGGTTTTATGGCTACACCTTC. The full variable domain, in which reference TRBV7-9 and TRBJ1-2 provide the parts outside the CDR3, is DTGVSQNPRHKITKRGQNVTFRCDPISEHNRLYWYRQTLGQGPEFLTYFQNEAQLEKSRLLSDRFSAERPKGSFSTLEIQRTEQGDSAMYLCASSGGFYGYTFGSGTRLTVV.

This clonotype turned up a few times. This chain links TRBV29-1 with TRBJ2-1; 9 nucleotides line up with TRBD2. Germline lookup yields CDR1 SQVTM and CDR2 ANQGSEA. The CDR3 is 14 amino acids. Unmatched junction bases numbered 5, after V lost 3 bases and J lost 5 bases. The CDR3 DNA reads TGCAGCGTTGAGGGCGGGGGGGCCGACAATGAGCAGTTCTTC. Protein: CSVEGGGADNEQFF.

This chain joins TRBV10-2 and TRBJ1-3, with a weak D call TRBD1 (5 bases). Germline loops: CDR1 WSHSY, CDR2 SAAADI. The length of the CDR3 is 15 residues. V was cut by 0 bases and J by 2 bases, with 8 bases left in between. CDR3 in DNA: TGCGCCAGCAGTGAGTCGAGGGGAACTGGAAACACCATATATTTT. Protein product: CASSESRGTGNTIYF.

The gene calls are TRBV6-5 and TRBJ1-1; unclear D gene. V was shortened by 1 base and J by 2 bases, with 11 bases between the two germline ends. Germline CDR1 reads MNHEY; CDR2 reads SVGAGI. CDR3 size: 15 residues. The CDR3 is CASSYFGSGNTEAFF. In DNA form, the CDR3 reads TGTGCCAGCAGTTACTTCGGCTCGGGTAACACTGAAGCTTTCTTT.

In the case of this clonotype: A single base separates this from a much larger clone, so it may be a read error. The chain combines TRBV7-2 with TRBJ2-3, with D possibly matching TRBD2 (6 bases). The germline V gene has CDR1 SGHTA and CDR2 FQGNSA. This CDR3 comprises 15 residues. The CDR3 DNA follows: TGTGCCAGCAGCCAGCCCACGGGGGTGGGAGATACGCGGTATTTT. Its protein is CASSQPTGVGDTRYF. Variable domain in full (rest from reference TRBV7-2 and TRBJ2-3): GAGVSQSPSNKVTEKGKDVELRCDPISGHTALYWYRQSLGQGLEFLIYFQGNSAPDKSGLPSDRFSAERTGGSVSTLTIQRTQQEDSAVYLCASSQPTGVGDTRYFGPGTRLTVL.